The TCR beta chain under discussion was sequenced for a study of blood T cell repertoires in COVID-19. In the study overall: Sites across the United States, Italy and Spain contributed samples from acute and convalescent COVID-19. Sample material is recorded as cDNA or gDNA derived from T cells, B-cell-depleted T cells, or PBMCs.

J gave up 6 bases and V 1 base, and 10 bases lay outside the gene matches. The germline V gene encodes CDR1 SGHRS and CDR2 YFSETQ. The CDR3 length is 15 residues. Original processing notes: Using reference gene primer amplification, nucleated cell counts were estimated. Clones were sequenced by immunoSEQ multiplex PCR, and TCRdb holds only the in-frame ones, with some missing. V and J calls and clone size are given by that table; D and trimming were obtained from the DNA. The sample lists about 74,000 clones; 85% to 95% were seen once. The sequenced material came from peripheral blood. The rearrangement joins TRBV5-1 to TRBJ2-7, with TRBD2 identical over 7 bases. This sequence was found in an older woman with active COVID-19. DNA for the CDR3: TGCGCCAGCAGCTTGAATCCGGGGAGGGCGGGCGAGCAGTACTTC. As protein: CASSLNPGRAGEQYF.